Listed below are T cell receptor beta chains from one sample, sequenced in a study of T cell responses to AZD1222 COVID-19 vaccine. Sequenced by immunoSEQ multiplex PCR; TCRdb stores in-frame clones only, minus some. This table has 170,000 or so clones, 90% appearing once. The specimen was peripheral blood, collected on day 0 of AZD1222 vaccination. The receptors come from an adult in good health. Both conserved end residues are part of each CDR3. The order of the fields is J gene, clone size, V gene, D gene, CDR3 protein, CDR3 DNA. A D gene is named only where the DNA matches it firmly. Not every row has a clone size; where given, it reads once, few, many or a size class.

j_gene: TRBJ2-7; abundance: -; v_gene: TRBV5-5; d_gene: -; CDR3aa: CASSSEGYEQYF; CDR3nt: TGTGCCAGCAGCTCCGAGGGCTACGAGCAGTACTTC
j_gene: TRBJ1-4; abundance: -; v_gene: TRBV5-1; d_gene: -; CDR3aa: CASSFGRNNEKLFF; CDR3nt: TGCGCCAGCAGCTTTGGAAGGAATAATGAAAAACTGTTTTTT
j_gene: TRBJ1-2; abundance: -; v_gene: TRBV30; d_gene: -; CDR3aa: CAWSREGASWGYTF; CDR3nt: TGTGCCTGGAGTCGGGAGGGTGCTTCGTGGGGCTACACCTTC
j_gene: TRBJ2-3; abundance: -; v_gene: TRBV5-1; d_gene: TRBD1; CDR3aa: CASSSTGASDTQYF; CDR3nt: TGCGCCAGCAGCTCTACAGGGGCGTCAGATACGCAGTATTTT
j_gene: TRBJ2-7; abundance: -; v_gene: TRBV3-1/TRBV3-2; d_gene: TRBD2; CDR3aa: CASSPYPSGGPPYEQYF; CDR3nt: TGTGCCAGCAGCCCCTATCCTAGCGGGGGGCCCCCCTACGAGCAGTACTTC
j_gene: TRBJ2-1; abundance: -; v_gene: TRBV2; d_gene: -; CDR3aa: CASSGSRDFLKRIF; CDR3nt: TGTGCCAGCAGTGGGTCCCGGGACTTCTTAAAGAGGATCTTC
j_gene: TRBJ1-2; abundance: -; v_gene: TRBV18; d_gene: -; CDR3aa: CASSPPKGRNYGYTF; CDR3nt: TGTGCCAGCTCACCACCGAAGGGTCGGAATTATGGCTACACCTTC
j_gene: TRBJ1-1; abundance: -; v_gene: TRBV19; d_gene: -; CDR3aa: CASSEEGIRTEAFF; CDR3nt: TGTGCCAGTAGTGAAGAAGGGATCCGCACTGAAGCTTTCTTT
j_gene: TRBJ2-7; abundance: few; v_gene: TRBV5-1; d_gene: -; CDR3aa: CASRGVGRSYEQYF; CDR3nt: TGCGCCAGCAGAGGGGTAGGGAGAAGCTACGAGCAGTACTTC
j_gene: TRBJ1-2; abundance: -; v_gene: TRBV9; d_gene: TRBD1; CDR3aa: CASSATGGAGGYTF; CDR3nt: TGTGCCAGCAGCGCTACAGGGGGCGCGGGCGGCTACACCTTC
j_gene: TRBJ1-2; abundance: -; v_gene: TRBV5-6; d_gene: TRBD1; CDR3aa: CASSPGGLDYGYTF; CDR3nt: TGTGCCAGCAGCCCAGGGGGCTTGGACTATGGCTACACCTTC
j_gene: TRBJ1-4; abundance: -; v_gene: TRBV4-2; d_gene: TRBD1; CDR3aa: CASTGQSNEKLFF; CDR3nt: TGTGCCAGCACGGGACAGAGTAATGAAAAACTGTTTTTT
j_gene: TRBJ1-5; abundance: -; v_gene: TRBV27; d_gene: TRBD1; CDR3aa: CASSPQGVGQPQHF; CDR3nt: TGTGCCAGCAGTCCACAGGGGGTTGGACAGCCCCAGCATTTT
j_gene: TRBJ1-2; abundance: -; v_gene: TRBV6-5; d_gene: -; CDR3aa: CASSYRGDSGHYGYTF; CDR3nt: TGTGCCAGCAGTTACCGGGGCGATAGTGGTCACTATGGCTACACCTTC
j_gene: TRBJ1-4; abundance: -; v_gene: TRBV5-6; d_gene: TRBD1; CDR3aa: CASSLVTGVNEKLFF; CDR3nt: TGTGCCAGCAGCTTGGTGACAGGGGTAAATGAAAAACTGTTTTTT
j_gene: TRBJ1-2; abundance: -; v_gene: TRBV4-1; d_gene: -; CDR3aa: CASSQGRYGYTF; CDR3nt: TGCGCCAGCAGCCAAGGCCGCTATGGCTACACCTTC
j_gene: TRBJ1-1; abundance: -; v_gene: TRBV2; d_gene: -; CDR3aa: CASRAREGTEAFF; CDR3nt: TGTGCCAGCCGAGCCAGGGAGGGCACTGAAGCTTTCTTT
j_gene: TRBJ1-2; abundance: once; v_gene: TRBV10-3; d_gene: TRBD1; CDR3aa: CAISESTGEAVGYTF; CDR3nt: TGTGCCATCAGTGAGTCGACAGGGGAGGCGGTTGGCTACACCTTC
j_gene: TRBJ2-3; abundance: -; v_gene: TRBV4-1; d_gene: -; CDR3aa: CASSQEAGGDTQYF; CDR3nt: TGCGCCAGCAGCCAAGAAGCCGGGGGAGATACGCAGTATTTT
j_gene: TRBJ1-5; abundance: -; v_gene: TRBV7-9; d_gene: TRBD1; CDR3aa: CASSWGQGLNQPQHF; CDR3nt: TGTGCCAGCAGCTGGGGACAGGGGCTGAATCAGCCCCAGCATTTT
j_gene: TRBJ2-5; abundance: -; v_gene: TRBV5-1; d_gene: TRBD2; CDR3aa: CASELAGEETQYF; CDR3nt: TGCGCCAGCGAACTAGCGGGGGAAGAGACCCAGTACTTC
j_gene: TRBJ2-3; abundance: -; v_gene: TRBV6-5; d_gene: -; CDR3aa: CASNPTRWADTQYF; CDR3nt: TGTGCCAGCAACCCCACCAGGTGGGCAGATACGCAGTATTTT
j_gene: TRBJ2-5; abundance: -; v_gene: TRBV28; d_gene: -; CDR3aa: CASSLSETQYF; CDR3nt: TGTGCCAGCAGTTTATCTGAGACCCAGTACTTC
j_gene: TRBJ2-2; abundance: -; v_gene: TRBV27; d_gene: TRBD1; CDR3aa: CASSRNRGMDTGELFF; CDR3nt: TGTGCCAGCAGTAGAAACAGGGGGATGGACACCGGGGAGCTGTTTTTT
j_gene: TRBJ1-6; abundance: -; v_gene: TRBV12-3/TRBV12-4; d_gene: -; CDR3aa: CASKGRSGSPLHF; CDR3nt: TGTGCCAGCAAAGGGAGGAGCGGTTCACCCCTCCACTTT
j_gene: TRBJ2-2; abundance: few; v_gene: TRBV3-1/TRBV3-2; d_gene: -; CDR3aa: CASSQRSRPSHTGELFF; CDR3nt: TGTGCCAGCAGCCAACGGTCTAGACCTAGTCACACCGGGGAGCTGTTTTTT
j_gene: TRBJ1-6; abundance: -; v_gene: TRBV28; d_gene: TRBD1; CDR3aa: CASSDPGQGRNSPLHF; CDR3nt: TGTGCCAGCAGTGATCCGGGACAGGGGCGTAATTCACCCCTCCACTTT
j_gene: TRBJ1-2; abundance: -; v_gene: TRBV5-1; d_gene: -; CDR3aa: CASKIQGMDSGYGYTF; CDR3nt: TGCGCCAGCAAAATTCAGGGGATGGATTCGGGCTATGGCTACACCTTC
j_gene: TRBJ1-4; abundance: -; v_gene: TRBV7-8; d_gene: -; CDR3aa: CASSLAREREKLFF; CDR3nt: TGTGCCAGCAGCTTAGCGAGGGAAAGGGAAAAACTGTTTTTT
j_gene: TRBJ1-1; abundance: -; v_gene: TRBV19; d_gene: TRBD1; CDR3aa: CASSIGGTGELTEAFF; CDR3nt: TGTGCCAGTAGTATAGGGGGGACAGGGGAACTGACTGAAGCTTTCTTT
j_gene: TRBJ2-7; abundance: -; v_gene: TRBV4-3; d_gene: TRBD2; CDR3aa: CASSQGLVAGASNYEQYF; CDR3nt: TGCGCCAGCAGCCAAGGTTTAGTAGCGGGGGCTTCAAACTACGAGCAGTACTTC
j_gene: TRBJ1-6; abundance: -; v_gene: TRBV2; d_gene: -; CDR3aa: CASRDRSGKRSPLHF; CDR3nt: TGTGCCAGCAGGGATCGGTCAGGGAAAAGGTCACCCCTCCACTTT
j_gene: TRBJ2-2; abundance: few; v_gene: TRBV19; d_gene: TRBD1; CDR3aa: CASPGQGPTGELFF; CDR3nt: TGTGCCAGTCCGGGACAGGGGCCGACCGGGGAGCTGTTTTTT
j_gene: TRBJ2-7; abundance: -; v_gene: TRBV19; d_gene: -; CDR3aa: CASSPGTPYEQYF; CDR3nt: TGTGCCAGTAGCCCCGGGACACCGTACGAGCAGTACTTC
j_gene: TRBJ2-6; abundance: -; v_gene: TRBV6-5; d_gene: TRBD2; CDR3aa: CASRSGGSGANVLTF; CDR3nt: TGTGCCAGCCGGTCGGGGGGGTCTGGGGCCAACGTCCTGACTTTC
j_gene: TRBJ2-2; abundance: -; v_gene: TRBV10-3; d_gene: TRBD2; CDR3aa: CATERGRFLGELFF; CDR3nt: TGTGCCACCGAGCGGGGTCGGTTCCTCGGGGAGCTGTTTTTT
j_gene: TRBJ2-7; abundance: -; v_gene: TRBV27; d_gene: -; CDR3aa: CASSSGGAPSSYEQYF; CDR3nt: TGTGCCAGCAGTAGTGGAGGGGCTCCGAGCTCCTACGAGCAGTACTTC
j_gene: TRBJ2-1; abundance: -; v_gene: TRBV9; d_gene: TRBD2; CDR3aa: CASSVGLAGGYNEQFF; CDR3nt: TGTGCCAGCAGCGTAGGACTAGCGGGGGGGTACAATGAGCAGTTCTTC
j_gene: TRBJ2-3; abundance: -; v_gene: TRBV27; d_gene: TRBD2; CDR3aa: CASSLWGDYTDTQYF; CDR3nt: TGTGCCAGCAGTTTATGGGGGGACTACACAGATACGCAGTATTTT
j_gene: TRBJ1-2; abundance: once; v_gene: TRBV7-2; d_gene: -; CDR3aa: CASSARAAADFYGYTF; CDR3nt: TGTGCCAGCAGCGCCCGGGCGGCCGCGGACTTCTATGGCTACACCTTC
j_gene: TRBJ1-2; abundance: -; v_gene: TRBV6-1; d_gene: -; CDR3aa: CASSEALQAHYGYTF; CDR3nt: TGTGCCAGCAGTGAAGCGCTTCAGGCACACTATGGCTACACCTTC
j_gene: TRBJ1-4; abundance: -; v_gene: TRBV11-3; d_gene: -; CDR3aa: CASSSEGREKLFF; CDR3nt: TGTGCCAGCAGCTCTGAAGGGAGGGAAAAACTGTTTTTT
j_gene: TRBJ2-1; abundance: -; v_gene: TRBV7-2; d_gene: TRBD2; CDR3aa: CASSPSGGFPSEQFF; CDR3nt: TGTGCCAGCAGTCCCAGCGGGGGGTTCCCCAGCGAGCAGTTCTTC
j_gene: TRBJ1-4; abundance: once; v_gene: TRBV6-5; d_gene: -; CDR3aa: CASRSGAEEKLFF; CDR3nt: TGTGCCAGCCGTTCAGGAGCGGAAGAAAAACTGTTTTTT
j_gene: TRBJ2-7; abundance: -; v_gene: TRBV27; d_gene: -; CDR3aa: CASSSGASYEQYF; CDR3nt: TGTGCCAGCAGTTCGGGGGCATCCTACGAGCAGTACTTC
j_gene: TRBJ2-7; abundance: once; v_gene: TRBV28; d_gene: -; CDR3aa: CASSLDSISYEQYF; CDR3nt: TGTGCCAGCAGTTTAGACTCAATCTCCTACGAGCAGTACTTC
j_gene: TRBJ1-5; abundance: -; v_gene: TRBV5-5; d_gene: -; CDR3aa: CASSLAGSNQPQHF; CDR3nt: TGTGCCAGCAGCTTGGCGGGATCTAATCAGCCCCAGCATTTT
j_gene: TRBJ2-1; abundance: -; v_gene: TRBV28; d_gene: TRBD2; CDR3aa: CASSNLLAGGYNEQFF; CDR3nt: TGTGCCAGCAGTAACCTCCTAGCGGGGGGATACAATGAGCAGTTCTTC